The rows below give T cell receptor beta chains drawn from one sample of a study of cytomegalovirus exposure and HLA in healthy donors. Profiled with immunoSEQ multiplex PCR; TCRdb holds only in-frame clones, not every one. The sample holds 150,000 to 200,000 clones, roughly nine tenths seen once. The sample was PBMCs. Every receptor here comes from a young woman in good health and CMV-seronegative. Each CDR3 is given with its conserved first and last residue. The order of the fields is D gene, clone size, V gene, J gene, CDR3 protein, CDR3 DNA. D genes are given only for firm matches. Expanded clones are given a class, and other clones once, few, many or no size at all.

>NA|NA|TRBV5-6|TRBJ2-1
CASSLEAGWENNEQFF
TGTGCCAGCAGCTTGGAGGCAGGATGGGAAAACAATGAGCAGTTCTTC
>NA|NA|TRBV28|TRBJ2-7
CASSWTDYEQYF
TGTGCCAGCAGTTGGACAGACTACGAGCAGTACTTC
>NA|NA|TRBV6-5|TRBJ2-7
CASNRDRSYEQYF
TGTGCCAGCAACCGCGACAGGTCCTACGAGCAGTACTTC
>NA|NA|TRBV5-6|TRBJ2-1
CASSLTDLEQFF
TGTGCCAGCAGCTTGACCGATTTGGAGCAGTTCTTC
>NA|NA|TRBV7-9|TRBJ2-7
CASSLTGSSLVQQYF
TGTGCCAGCAGCCTTACCGGGTCCTCCCTTGTGCAGCAGTACTTC
>NA|NA|TRBV7-2|TRBJ2-2
CASSPHPGSANTGELFF
TGTGCCAGCAGCCCCCACCCAGGGTCGGCGAACACCGGGGAGCTGTTTTTT
>TRBD1|NA|TRBV28|TRBJ1-2
CASSALPGQGDGYTF
TGTGCCAGCAGTGCACTCCCGGGACAGGGCGATGGCTACACCTTC
>NA|NA|TRBV6-5|TRBJ2-7
CASSPDTHEQYF
TGTGCCAGCAGCCCGGACACACACGAGCAGTACTTC
>NA|NA|TRBV6-4|TRBJ2-7
CASSEGLGLAPGFYEQYF
TGTGCCAGCAGTGAAGGTCTGGGGTTAGCCCCGGGCTTTTACGAGCAGTACTTC
>NA|NA|TRBV4-1|TRBJ2-3
CASSQERREGDTQYF
TGCGCCAGCAGCCAAGAACGGCGGGAAGGAGATACGCAGTATTTT
>NA|once|TRBV6-5|TRBJ2-7
CASSYSFTSPYEQYF
TGTGCCAGCAGTTACTCGTTTACTTCCCCCTACGAGCAGTACTTC
>TRBD1|NA|TRBV2|TRBJ1-2
CASSEADRNTF
TGTGCCAGCAGTGAAGCGGACAGGAACACCTTC
>NA|NA|TRBV6-1|TRBJ1-3
CASSVLDASSGNTIYF
TGTGCCAGCAGTGTCTTAGACGCGAGCTCTGGAAACACCATATATTTT
>NA|once|TRBV11-2|TRBJ2-2
CASSLGSAGELFF
TGTGCCAGCAGCCTCGGCTCGGCCGGGGAGCTGTTTTTT
>TRBD2|NA|TRBV28|TRBJ2-7
CASSLTPLAGDSEQYF
TGTGCCAGCAGTTTAACCCCACTAGCGGGAGACAGCGAGCAGTACTTC
>TRBD1|NA|TRBV5-6|TRBJ1-2
CASSTGTGGYGYTF
TGTGCCAGCAGCACCGGGACAGGGGGGTATGGCTACACCTTC
>NA|NA|TRBV5-1|TRBJ1-1
CASSLGGNMNTEAFF
TGCGCCAGCAGCTTAGGTGGCAACATGAACACTGAAGCTTTCTTT
>NA|NA|TRBV7-9|TRBJ1-2
CASSLAGRVYGYTF
TGTGCCAGCAGCTTAGCGGGCAGGGTTTATGGCTACACCTTC
>NA|few|TRBV5-4|TRBJ1-2
CASSLGARYGYTF
TGTGCCAGCAGCTTGGGCGCCAGGTATGGCTACACCTTC
>NA|NA|TRBV11-3|TRBJ2-3
CASSRLGDSTDTQYF
TGTGCCAGCAGCCGCTTAGGGGATAGCACAGATACGCAGTATTTT
>TRBD2|few|TRBV9|TRBJ2-1
CASSVGPGGRHNEQFF
TGTGCCAGCAGCGTAGGTCCGGGGGGGCGCCACAATGAGCAGTTCTTC
>NA|NA|TRBV4-1|TRBJ1-1
CASSPPTGFPEAFF
TGCGCCAGCAGTCCCCCGACAGGTTTTCCTGAAGCTTTCTTT
>TRBD1|few|TRBV10-3|TRBJ1-2
CAITPGQGTYGYTF
TGTGCCATCACCCCGGGACAGGGAACTTATGGCTACACCTTC
>NA|NA|TRBV11-2|TRBJ1-4
CASSLSVPSAGFEKLFF
TGTGCCAGCAGCTTATCCGTACCAAGCGCCGGTTTTGAAAAACTGTTTTTT
>NA|once|TRBV5-5|TRBJ1-2
CASSLVGSGAPYGYTF
TGTGCCAGCAGCTTAGTAGGATCGGGGGCCCCCTATGGCTACACCTTC
>NA|NA|TRBV11-2|TRBJ2-3
CASSSLVRVDTQYF
TGTGCCAGCAGCTCCCTAGTTAGGGTAGATACGCAGTATTTT
>TRBD1|few|TRBV4-1|TRBJ1-2
CASSQFGQGRAYGYTF
TGCGCCAGCAGCCAATTCGGACAGGGCCGTGCCTATGGCTACACCTTC
>NA|NA|TRBV5-4|TRBJ2-4
CASSLDRGGSKNIQYF
TGTGCCAGCAGCTTGGACAGGGGAGGATCCAAAAACATTCAGTACTTC
>NA|few|TRBV18|TRBJ2-3
CASSPGAQRSTDTQYF
TGTGCCAGCTCACCAGGCGCACAACGTAGCACAGATACGCAGTATTTT
>TRBD1|NA|TRBV20-1|TRBJ2-3
CSPGQTDTQYF
TGCAGTCCGGGACAGACAGATACGCAGTATTTT
>TRBD1|NA|TRBV5-1|TRBJ1-1
CASSWGQGDPEAFF
TGCGCCAGCAGCTGGGGACAGGGGGATCCTGAAGCTTTCTTT
>NA|NA|TRBV9|TRBJ1-1
CASSRDLNTEAFF
TGTGCCAGCAGCCGCGACCTGAACACTGAAGCTTTCTTT
>NA|NA|TRBV4-1|TRBJ2-7
CASSQGAFGYEQYF
TGCGCCAGCAGCCAAGGGGCCTTTGGCTACGAGCAGTACTTC
>NA|NA|TRBV6-4|TRBJ2-6
CASSDSKGGANVLTF
TGTGCCAGCAGTGACTCGAAAGGCGGGGCCAACGTCCTGACTTTC
>NA|NA|TRBV5-1|TRBJ1-1
CASSLGTEAFF
TGCGCCAGCAGCTTGGGCACTGAAGCTTTCTTT
>NA|NA|TRBV18|TRBJ2-7
CASSPLEPGEQYF
TGTGCCAGCTCTCCGCTCGAACCCGGGGAGCAGTACTTC
>NA|NA|TRBV5-4|TRBJ2-1
CASSLDGASWGNEQFF
TGTGCCAGCAGCTTGGACGGGGCCTCGTGGGGAAATGAGCAGTTCTTC
>NA|NA|TRBV28|TRBJ1-5
CASSSGNNDQPQHF
TGTGCCAGCAGTTCAGGGAATAACGATCAGCCCCAGCATTTT
>NA|NA|TRBV29-1|TRBJ1-1
CSVEEGITEAFF
TGCAGCGTTGAAGAGGGCATCACTGAAGCTTTCTTT
>TRBD2|NA|TRBV14|TRBJ2-7
CASSRDYQYEQYF
TGTGCCAGCAGCCGGGACTACCAATACGAGCAGTACTTC
>TRBD1|once|TRBV27|TRBJ2-7
CASSFRQGARLAQYEQYF
TGTGCCAGCAGTTTTCGGCAGGGGGCGAGGTTAGCCCAATACGAGCAGTACTTC
>TRBD2|NA|TRBV11-2|TRBJ2-1
CASSLGLAGANEQFF
TGTGCCAGCAGCCTAGGACTAGCGGGAGCAAATGAGCAGTTCTTC
>NA|NA|TRBV2|TRBJ1-5
CASSEYGRSSNQPQHF
TGTGCCAGCAGTGAATATGGGCGGAGTAGCAATCAGCCCCAGCATTTT
>NA|NA|TRBV5-4|TRBJ2-2
CASSLGVGAGELFF
TGTGCCAGCAGCTTGGGAGTCGGCGCCGGGGAGCTGTTTTTT
>TRBD1|NA|TRBV18|TRBJ1-1
CASSPNGQGEAFF
TGTGCCAGCTCACCAAATGGACAGGGTGAAGCTTTCTTT